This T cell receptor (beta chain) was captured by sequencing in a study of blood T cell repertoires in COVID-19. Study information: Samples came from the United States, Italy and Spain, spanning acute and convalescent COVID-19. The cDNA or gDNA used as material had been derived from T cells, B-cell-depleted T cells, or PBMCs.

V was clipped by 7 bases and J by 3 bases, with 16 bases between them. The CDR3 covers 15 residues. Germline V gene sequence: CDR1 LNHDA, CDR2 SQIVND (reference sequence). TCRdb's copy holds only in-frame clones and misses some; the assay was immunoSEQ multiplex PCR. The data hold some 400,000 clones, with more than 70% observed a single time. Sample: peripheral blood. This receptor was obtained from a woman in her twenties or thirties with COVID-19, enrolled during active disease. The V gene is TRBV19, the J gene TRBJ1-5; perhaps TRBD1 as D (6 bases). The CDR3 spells CASTKGGVPNQPQHF. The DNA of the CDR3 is TGTGCCAGTACCAAAGGGGGGGTACCCAATCAGCCCCAGCATTTT.